This TCR beta chain is from a study of graft-versus-host responses after intestinal transplantation. Study-level background: Recipients were given multivisceral, liver-intestinal, or isolated intestinal transplants. Following induction with anti-thymocyte globulin, all recipients were given tacrolimus and steroids for about three years.

The assay was immunoSEQ multiplex PCR, and TCRdb's table has in-frame clones only and misses some. The data show some 130,000 clones, 90% to 95% seen once. The study, taken as a whole, reports: The recipient marrow held GvH clones, and some of them showed up first in ileum or blood. Those patients showing graft-donor T cell macrochimerism displayed high graft-versus-host to host-versus-graft clonal ratios in allografts.

V gave up 8 bases and J gave up 3 bases, with 6 bases separating them. Germline values: CDR1 PRHDT, CDR2 FYEKMQ (reference sequence). The CDR3 sequence is 11 residues long. A remark on this clone: Antigen specificity is unknown.

The V call is TRBV13, the J call TRBJ2-3; no definite D call. Sequencing was performed on unstimulated CD8+ T cells sorted from spleen or lymph node cells, taken before intestinal transplant. The TCR originated in a human donor who received an intestinal transplant. The CDR3 DNA follows: TGTGCCAGCGCGGAGACAGATACGCAGTATTTT. It encodes CASAETDTQYF.